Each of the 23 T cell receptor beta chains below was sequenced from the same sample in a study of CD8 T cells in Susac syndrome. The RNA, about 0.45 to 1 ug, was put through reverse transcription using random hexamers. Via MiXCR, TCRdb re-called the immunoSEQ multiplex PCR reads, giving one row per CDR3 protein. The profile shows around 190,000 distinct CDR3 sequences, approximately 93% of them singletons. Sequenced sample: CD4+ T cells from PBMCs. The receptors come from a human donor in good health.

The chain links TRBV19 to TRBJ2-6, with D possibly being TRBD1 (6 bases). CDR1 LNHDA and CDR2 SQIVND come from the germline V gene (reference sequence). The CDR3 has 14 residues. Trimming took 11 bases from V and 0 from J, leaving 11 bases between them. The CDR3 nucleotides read TGTGCCGCTGGGACACCCTCTGGGGCCAACGTCCTGACTTTC. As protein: CAAGTPSGANVLTF.

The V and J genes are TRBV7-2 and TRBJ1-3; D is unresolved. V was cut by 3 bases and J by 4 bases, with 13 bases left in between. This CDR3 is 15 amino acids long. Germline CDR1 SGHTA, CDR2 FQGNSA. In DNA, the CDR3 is TGTGCCAGCAGCTTGGACGGCATGGGGGGAAACACCATATATTTT. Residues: CASSLDGMGGNTIYF.

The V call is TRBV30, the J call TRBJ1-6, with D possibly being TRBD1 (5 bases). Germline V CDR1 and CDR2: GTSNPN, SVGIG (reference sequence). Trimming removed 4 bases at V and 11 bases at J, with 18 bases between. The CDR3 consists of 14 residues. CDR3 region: CAWTDQGGGPPLHF. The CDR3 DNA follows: TGTGCCTGGACTGACCAGGGCGGTGGGCCACCCCTCCACTTT.

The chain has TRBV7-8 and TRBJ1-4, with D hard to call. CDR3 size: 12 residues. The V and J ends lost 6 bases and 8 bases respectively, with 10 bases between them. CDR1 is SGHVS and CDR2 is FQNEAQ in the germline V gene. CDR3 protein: CASSRAEEKLFF. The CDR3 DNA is TGTGCCAGCAGTAGAGCCGAAGAAAAACTGTTTTTT.

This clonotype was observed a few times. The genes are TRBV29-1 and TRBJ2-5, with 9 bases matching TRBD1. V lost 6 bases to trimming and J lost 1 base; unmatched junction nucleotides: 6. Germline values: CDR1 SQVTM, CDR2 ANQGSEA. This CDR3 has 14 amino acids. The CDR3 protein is CSVGQGAFQETQYF. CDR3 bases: TGCAGCGTGGGACAGGGAGCTTTCCAAGAGACCCAGTACTTC.

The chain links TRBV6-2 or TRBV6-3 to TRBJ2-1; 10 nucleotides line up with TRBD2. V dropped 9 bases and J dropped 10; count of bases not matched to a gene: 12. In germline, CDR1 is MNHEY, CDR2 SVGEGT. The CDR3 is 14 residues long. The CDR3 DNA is TGTGCCAGTACTTTAGCGGGGGGCACCTACGAGCAGTTCTTC. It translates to CASTLAGGTYEQFF.

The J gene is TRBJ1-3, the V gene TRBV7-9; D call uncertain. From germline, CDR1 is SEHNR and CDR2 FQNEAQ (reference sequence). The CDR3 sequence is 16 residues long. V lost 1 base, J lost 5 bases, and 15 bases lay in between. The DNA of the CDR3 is TGTGCCAGCAGCTTAGTGTCCGGGTCGAGCAGAAACACCATATATTTT. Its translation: CASSLVSGSSRNTIYF.

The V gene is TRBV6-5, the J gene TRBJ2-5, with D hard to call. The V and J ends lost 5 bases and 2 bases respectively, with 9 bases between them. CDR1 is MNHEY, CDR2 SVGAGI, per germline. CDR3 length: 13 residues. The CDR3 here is CASSRLGQETQYF. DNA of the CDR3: TGTGCCAGCAGTCGCCTGGGGCAAGAGACCCAGTACTTC.

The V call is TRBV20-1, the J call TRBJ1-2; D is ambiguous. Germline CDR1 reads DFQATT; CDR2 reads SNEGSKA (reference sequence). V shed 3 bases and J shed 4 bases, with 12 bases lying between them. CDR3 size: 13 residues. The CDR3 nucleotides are TGCAGTGCTAGGCTTACGGGGTTCTATGGCTACACCTTC. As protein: CSARLTGFYGYTF.

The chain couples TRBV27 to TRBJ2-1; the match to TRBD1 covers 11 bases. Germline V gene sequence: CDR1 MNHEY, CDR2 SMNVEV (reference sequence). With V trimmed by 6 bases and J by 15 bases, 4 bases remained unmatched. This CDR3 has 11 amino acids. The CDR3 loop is CASSWGQGVFF. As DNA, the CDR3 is TGTGCCAGCAGCTGGGGACAGGGGGTGTTCTTC.

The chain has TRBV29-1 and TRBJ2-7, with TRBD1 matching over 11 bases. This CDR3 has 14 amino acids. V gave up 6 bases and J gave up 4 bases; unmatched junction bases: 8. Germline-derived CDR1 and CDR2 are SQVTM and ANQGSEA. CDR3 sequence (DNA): TGCAGCGTCACAACCGGGACAGGGGGGTACGAGCAGTACTTC. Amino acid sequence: CSVTTGTGGYEQYF.

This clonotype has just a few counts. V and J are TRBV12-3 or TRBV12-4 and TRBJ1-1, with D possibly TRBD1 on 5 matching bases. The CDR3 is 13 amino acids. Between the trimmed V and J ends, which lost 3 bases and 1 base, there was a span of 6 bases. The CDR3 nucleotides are TGTGCCAGCAGTTTTGGGGGGAACACTGAAGCTTTCTTT. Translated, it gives CASSFGGNTEAFF.

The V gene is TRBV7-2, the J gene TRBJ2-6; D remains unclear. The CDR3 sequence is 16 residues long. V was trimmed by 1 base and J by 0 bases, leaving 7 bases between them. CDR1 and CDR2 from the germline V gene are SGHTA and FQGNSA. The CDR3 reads CASSLVQASGANVLTF. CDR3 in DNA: TGTGCCAGCAGCTTAGTACAAGCCTCTGGGGCCAACGTCCTGACTTTC.

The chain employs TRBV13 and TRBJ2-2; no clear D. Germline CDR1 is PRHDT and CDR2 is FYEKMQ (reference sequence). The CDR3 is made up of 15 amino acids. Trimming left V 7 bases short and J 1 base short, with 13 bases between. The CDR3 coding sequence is TGTGCCAGCACAACGGCGAGACGGAACACCGGGGAGCTGTTTTTT. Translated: CASTTARRNTGELFF.

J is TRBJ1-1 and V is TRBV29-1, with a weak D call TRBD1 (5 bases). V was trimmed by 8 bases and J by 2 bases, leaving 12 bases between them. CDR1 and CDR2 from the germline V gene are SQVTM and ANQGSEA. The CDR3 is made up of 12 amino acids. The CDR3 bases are TGCAGCACTACCCAGGGTAACACTGAAGCTTTCTTT. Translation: CSTTQGNTEAFF.

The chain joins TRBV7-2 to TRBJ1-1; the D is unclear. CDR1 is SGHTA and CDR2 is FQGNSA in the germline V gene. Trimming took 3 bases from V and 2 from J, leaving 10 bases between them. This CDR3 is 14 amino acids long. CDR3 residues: CASSFGRANTEAFF. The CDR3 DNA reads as TGTGCCAGCAGCTTCGGGAGGGCCAACACTGAAGCTTTCTTT.

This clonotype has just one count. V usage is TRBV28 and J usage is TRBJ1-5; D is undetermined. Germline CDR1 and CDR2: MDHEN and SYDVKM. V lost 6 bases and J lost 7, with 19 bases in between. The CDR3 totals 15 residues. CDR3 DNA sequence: TGTGCCAGCAGGCTACCCGCCGGGCCAAAACAGCCCCAGCATTTT. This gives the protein CASRLPAGPKQPQHF.

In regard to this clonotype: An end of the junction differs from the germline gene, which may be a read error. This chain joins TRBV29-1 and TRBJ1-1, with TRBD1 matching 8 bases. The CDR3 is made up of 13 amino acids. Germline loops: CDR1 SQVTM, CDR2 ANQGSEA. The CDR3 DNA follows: TGCAGCGTAGAAGACAGGGGGAACACTGAAGCTTTCTTT. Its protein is CSVEDRGNTEAFF.

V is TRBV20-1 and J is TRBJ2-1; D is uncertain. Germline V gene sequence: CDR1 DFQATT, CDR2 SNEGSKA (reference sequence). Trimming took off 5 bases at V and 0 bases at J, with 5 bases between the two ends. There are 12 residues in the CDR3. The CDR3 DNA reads TGCAGTGCTCCCCGCTCCTACAATGAGCAGTTCTTC. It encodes CSAPRSYNEQFF.

The CDR3 is CASRGTGKQETQYF. CDR3 bases: TGTGCCAGCAGAGGTACAGGTAAACAAGAGACCCAGTACTTC. J is TRBJ2-5 and V is TRBV6-1, with a weak D call TRBD1 (5 bases). In germline, CDR1 is MNHNS, CDR2 SASEGT. The V end was cut by 6 bases, the J end by 2 bases, with 13 bases between. This CDR3 has 14 amino acids.

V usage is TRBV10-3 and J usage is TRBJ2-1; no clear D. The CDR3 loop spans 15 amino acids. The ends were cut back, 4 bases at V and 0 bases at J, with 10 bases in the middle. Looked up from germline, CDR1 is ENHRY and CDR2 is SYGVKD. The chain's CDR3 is CAISGGSGSYNEQFF. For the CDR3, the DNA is TGTGCCATCAGTGGGGGATCGGGCTCCTACAATGAGCAGTTCTTC.

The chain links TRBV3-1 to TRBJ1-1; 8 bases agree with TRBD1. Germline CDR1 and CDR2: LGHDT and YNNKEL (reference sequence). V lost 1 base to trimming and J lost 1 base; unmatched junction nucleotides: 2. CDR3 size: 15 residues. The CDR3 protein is CASSQGQGSNTEAFF. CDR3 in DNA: TGTGCCAGCAGCCAAGGACAGGGGTCGAACACTGAAGCTTTCTTT.

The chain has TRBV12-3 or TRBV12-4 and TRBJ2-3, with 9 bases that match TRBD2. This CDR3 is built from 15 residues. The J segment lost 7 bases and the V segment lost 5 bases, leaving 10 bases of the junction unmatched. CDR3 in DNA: TGTGCCAGCAGTCCAGCGGGGGGCGGAGGAAATACGCAGTATTTT. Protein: CASSPAGGGGNTQYF.